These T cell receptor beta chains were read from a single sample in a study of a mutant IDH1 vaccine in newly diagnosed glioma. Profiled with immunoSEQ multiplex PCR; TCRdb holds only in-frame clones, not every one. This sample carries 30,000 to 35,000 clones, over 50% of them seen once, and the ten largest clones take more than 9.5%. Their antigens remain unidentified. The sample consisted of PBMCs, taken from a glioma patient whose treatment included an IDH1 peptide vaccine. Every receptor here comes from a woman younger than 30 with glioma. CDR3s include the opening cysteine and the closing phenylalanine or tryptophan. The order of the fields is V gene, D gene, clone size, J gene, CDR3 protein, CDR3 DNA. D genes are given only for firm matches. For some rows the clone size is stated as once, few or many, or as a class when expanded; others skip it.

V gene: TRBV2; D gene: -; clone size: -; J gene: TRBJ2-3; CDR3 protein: CASSVDGEYADTQYF; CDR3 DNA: TGTGCCAGCTCTGTTGACGGGGAGTACGCAGATACGCAGTATTTT
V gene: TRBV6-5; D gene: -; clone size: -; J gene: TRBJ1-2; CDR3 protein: CASSYMWGNGGYTF; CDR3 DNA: TGTGCCAGCAGTTACATGTGGGGGAATGGGGGCTACACCTTC
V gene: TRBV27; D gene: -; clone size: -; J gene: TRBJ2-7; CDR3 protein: CASSYPGGLAEF; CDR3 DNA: TGTGCCAGCAGTTACCCGGGTGGCTTGGCGGAGTTC
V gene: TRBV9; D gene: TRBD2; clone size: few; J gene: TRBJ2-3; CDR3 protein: CASSVREGRTDTQYF; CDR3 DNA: TGTGCCAGCAGCGTGAGGGAGGGCCGTACAGATACGCAGTATTTT
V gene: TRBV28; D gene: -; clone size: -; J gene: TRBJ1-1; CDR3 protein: CASSLVGGGMSAEAFF; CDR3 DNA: TGTGCCAGCAGTTTGGTCGGGGGGGGCATGAGTGCTGAAGCTTTCTTT
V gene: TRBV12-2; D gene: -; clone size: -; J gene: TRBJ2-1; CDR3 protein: CASRPGPGQYNEQFF; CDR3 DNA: TGTGCAAGTCGCCCAGGGCCGGGACAGTACAATGAGCAGTTCTTC
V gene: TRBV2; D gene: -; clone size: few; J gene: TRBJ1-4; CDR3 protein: CAGRYGNEKLFF; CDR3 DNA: TGTGCCGGACGGTATGGGAATGAAAAACTGTTTTTT
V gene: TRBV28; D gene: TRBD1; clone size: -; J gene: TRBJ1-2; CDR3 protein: CASSSMTGVYGYTF; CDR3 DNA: TGTGCCAGCAGTTCTATGACAGGGGTTTATGGCTACACCTTC
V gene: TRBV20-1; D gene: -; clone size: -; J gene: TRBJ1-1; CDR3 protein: CSASADKAFF; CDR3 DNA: TGCAGTGCTAGTGCCGACAAAGCTTTCTTT
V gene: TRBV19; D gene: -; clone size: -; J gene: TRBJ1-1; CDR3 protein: CASSMGPGNTEAFF; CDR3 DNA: TGTGCCAGTAGCATGGGACCGGGGAACACTGAAGCTTTCTTT
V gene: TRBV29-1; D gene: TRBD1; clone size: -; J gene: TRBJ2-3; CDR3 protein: CSARDREDTQYF; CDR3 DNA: TGCAGCGCCCGGGACAGGGAAGATACGCAGTATTTT
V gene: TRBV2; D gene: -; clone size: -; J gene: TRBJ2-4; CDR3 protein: CASRTESKNIQYF; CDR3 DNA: TGTGCCAGTCGGACTGAATCCAAAAACATTCAGTACTTC
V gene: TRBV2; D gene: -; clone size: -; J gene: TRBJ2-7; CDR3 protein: CASSEEVAADSYEQYF; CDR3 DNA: TGTGCCAGCAGTGAAGAGGTGGCAGCCGACTCCTACGAGCAGTACTTC
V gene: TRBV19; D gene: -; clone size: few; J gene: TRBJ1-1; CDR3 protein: CASSGVWGTEAFF; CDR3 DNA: TGTGCCAGTAGTGGGGTCTGGGGCACTGAAGCTTTCTTT